This paragraph covers one T cell receptor beta chain sequence. Its recognized antigen is unknown. Per-base quality was not reported, and no clone a single base away is much larger than it. This record comes from a study of technical replicates of blood from a few donors (dated by TCRdb to about 2017). Libraries came from the immunoSEQ multiplex PCR assay. As stored in TCRdb, this immuneACCESS dataset retains in-frame rearrangements with V and J assigned. A fraction of the clones does not appear; measured against another copy, unresolved V genes explain less than half of the discrepancy, and the remainder lacks a known reason. In all, the sample holds nearly 80,000 clones, and about 96% of those were seen once. Roughly 0.35% of the sample is in the top ten clones. Trimming takes 5 bases off V and 0 bases off J; junction bases not matched to a gene: 7. Counted from cysteine to phenylalanine, this CDR3 has 17 amino acids. This entry keeps only the CDR3 DNA: 51 bases, framed from base 1. The germline V gene supplies CDR1 SGHAT and CDR2 FQNNGV.

The chain is encoded by TRBV11-2 joined to TRBJ2-7; TRBD2 aligns with 13 central bases. The source of this sequence is a human donor in good health. Source material: T cells isolated from PBMCs. The bases are TGTGCCAGCAGCAAACTGGGACTAGCGGGAACCTCCTACGAGCAGTACTTC. This sequence encodes CASSKLGLAGTSYEQYF.